This passage covers 19 T cell receptor beta chains from one sample sequenced in a study of T cells after yellow fever vaccination. TCRdb independently ran MiXCR on the 5' RACE reads; one entry per CDR3 protein. This table has about 300,000 distinct CDR3 sequences, roughly 9% appearing once. Material: CD4+ T cells sorted from PBMCs, obtained 5 days after the yellow fever booster vaccination. The receptors shown here come from a man between 18 and 35 years old who received the YFV17D yellow fever vaccine.

This clonotype was picked up many times. V gene TRBV20-1 combines with J gene TRBJ2-5; a weak D match, TRBD2 (7 bases). V gave up 6 bases and J gave up 0 bases, with 14 bases separating them. CDR3 length: 14 amino acids. Germline CDR1 DFQATT, CDR2 SNEGSKA (reference sequence). Written as DNA, the CDR3 is TGCAGTGCCAAAGGGGGGGCTAACCAAGAGACCCAGTACTTC. Amino acids: CSAKGGANQETQYF.

This chain links TRBV7-9 with TRBJ1-3; D uncertain. The CDR3 is 14 amino acids. The germline V and J ends were trimmed by 8 bases and 6 bases, with 17 bases remaining between them. Per the germline V gene, CDR1 is SEHNR and CDR2 is FQNEAQ (reference sequence). Here the CDR3 DNA reads TGTGCCAGCGCCAAGGCCTCGTTGGAAAACACCATATATTTT. It yields the protein CASAKASLENTIYF.

This clonotype occurred a few times. This chain joins TRBV5-5 and TRBJ2-3; D gene uncertain. Between the trimmed V and J ends, which lost 2 bases and 1 base, there was a span of 20 bases. Germline CDR1 and CDR2: SGHKS and YYEKEE (reference sequence). The CDR3 extends over 18 amino acids. The CDR3 loop reads CASSLDGWWGTRTDTQYF. The CDR3 DNA sequence: TGTGCCAGCAGCTTAGATGGGTGGTGGGGAACTCGCACAGATACGCAGTATTTT.

Only a few counts were recorded for this clonotype. V is TRBV6-2 or TRBV6-3 and J is TRBJ2-3, with D unresolved. The CDR3 has 13 amino acids. Germline V gene lookup returns CDR1 MNHEY and CDR2 SVGEGT. V was clipped by 2 bases and J by 6 bases, with 9 bases between them. CDR3 bases: TGTGCCAGCAGTTACGATCAAGGGGATACGCAGTATTTT. Its translation is CASSYDQGDTQYF.

The chain has TRBV12-3 or TRBV12-4 and TRBJ1-2; tentative D call: TRBD1 (6 bases). This CDR3 spans 11 amino acids. The V end lost 5 bases, the J end lost 12 bases, and 13 bases lay between the germline ends. CDR3 coding DNA: TGTGCCAGCAGTCACAGGACAGCACACACCTTC. This encodes CASSHRTAHTF.

CDR3 loop: CASSLDRGHADTQYF. DNA for the CDR3: TGCGCCAGCAGCTTAGACAGGGGTCACGCAGATACGCAGTATTTT. The chain combines TRBV5-1 with TRBJ2-3; 8 bases align to TRBD1. Trimming removed 2 bases from V and 4 bases from J; junction bases left unmatched: 6. The CDR3 spans 15 residues. CDR1 and CDR2 from the germline V gene are SGHRS and YFSETQ.

This clonotype has a count of ten or more. The chain carries TRBV20-1 and TRBJ1-5; maybe TRBD1 (5 bases). CDR1 and CDR2 (germline): DFQATT, SNEGSKA (reference sequence). This CDR3 is built from 13 residues. V was cut by 1 base and J by 2 bases, with 6 bases left in between. CDR3 DNA sequence: TGCAGTGCTAGAGTACAGGGCAATCAGCCCCAGCATTTT. The encoded protein is CSARVQGNQPQHF.

The table lists this clonotype with a few counts. The V gene is TRBV29-1, the J gene TRBJ1-1; TRBD1 agrees at 7 bases. CDR1 and CDR2 from the germline V gene are SQVTM and ANQGSEA. This CDR3 has 13 residues. With 3 bases clipped from V and 2 bases from J, the junction kept 3 bases outside the gene matches. In nucleotides, the CDR3 is TGCAGCGTTGATAGGGGGCTCAACACTGAAGCTTTCTTT. This encodes CSVDRGLNTEAFF.

This clonotype was counted only a few times. The rearrangement uses TRBV10-3 and TRBJ2-2, with 10 bases lining up with TRBD1. The V gene end was trimmed by 10 bases and the J gene end by 7 bases; junction bases not matched to a gene: 9. This CDR3 has 14 amino acids. Germline-derived CDR1 and CDR2 are ENHRY and SYGVKD. The CDR3 DNA follows: TGTGCCACCCGGGACAGGGGTCAGGTCGGGGAGCTGTTTTTT. Protein sequence: CATRDRGQVGELFF.

This clonotype appeared many times. The chain is built from TRBV3-1 and TRBJ2-5; 7 bases are shared with TRBD2. The germline gives CDR1 LGHDT, CDR2 YNNKEL (reference sequence). V gave up 5 bases and J gave up 3 bases; unmatched junction bases: 6. The CDR3 has 14 amino acids. DNA of the CDR3: TGTGCCAGCAGCACCCTAGCGGCTGAAGAGACCCAGTACTTC. It is translated as CASSTLAAEETQYF.

The table lists this clonotype with a few counts. V gene TRBV3-2 combines with J gene TRBJ1-1. TRBV3-2 is a pseudogene segment. The CDR3 totals 14 residues. CDR3 loop: CASSPTELNTEAFF. CDR3 bases: TGTGCCAGCAGCCCTACAGAGCTGAACACTGAAGCTTTCTTT.

V is TRBV19 and J is TRBJ2-6, with TRBD1 matching over 7 bases. The V segment lost 4 bases and the J segment 0 bases; nucleotides outside the gene matches: 6. The CDR3 sequence is 17 residues long. Germline CDR1 LNHDA, CDR2 SQIVND (reference sequence). The CDR3 DNA follows: TGTGCCAGTAGTAGGGGGACAGTAAACTCTGGGGCCAACGTCCTGACTTTC. Encoded protein: CASSRGTVNSGANVLTF.

This clonotype has only a few counts. The V call is TRBV24-1, the J call TRBJ2-2, with TRBD1 matching over 12 bases. CDR1 and CDR2 (germline): KGHDR, SFDVKD. Germline trimming cut 10 bases from V and 2 bases from J; bases unmatched to any gene: 10. CDR3 size: 17 residues. The CDR3 DNA reads as TGTGCCACGCAGCCCGGGACAGGGGGCGCAAACACCGGGGAGCTGTTTTTT. This sequence encodes CATQPGTGGANTGELFF.

This clonotype has more than one count but fewer than ten. The J gene is TRBJ2-7, the V gene TRBV30; 7 bases are shared with TRBD2. Germline loops: CDR1 GTSNPN, CDR2 SVGIG (reference sequence). The CDR3 consists of 12 residues. V lost 3 bases to trimming and J lost 6 bases; unmatched junction nucleotides: 5. The CDR3, as DNA: TGTGCCTGGAGCTCGGGGGGTCCCGAGCAGTACTTC. Its translation: CAWSSGGPEQYF.

The table lists this clonotype with many counts. This sequence joins TRBV10-3 and TRBJ2-3; 9 nucleotides align to TRBD2. Per germline, CDR1 ENHRY and CDR2 SYGVKD. The CDR3 sequence is 15 residues long. V was pared by 5 bases and J by 5 bases, with 8 bases of the junction left unmatched. CDR3 DNA sequence: TGTGCCATCAGTTCGTCTAGCGGGGCGGGAGATACGCAGTATTTT. As protein: CAISSSSGAGDTQYF.

The V and J genes are TRBV4-2 and TRBJ1-6; possible D gene TRBD1, 5 bases. The CDR3 consists of 15 residues. V gave up 0 bases and J gave up 8 bases, with 11 bases separating them. Germline V gives CDR1 LGHNA, CDR2 YNFKEQ. Here the CDR3 DNA reads TGTGCCAGCAGCCAAGATTGGGGGTTGGATTCACCCCTCCACTTT. Amino acid sequence: CASSQDWGLDSPLHF.

V gene TRBV18 combines with J gene TRBJ2-3, with D unclear. Germline CDR1 and CDR2: KGHSH and LQKENI. The CDR3 loop spans 13 amino acids. The V gene lost 4 bases and the J gene lost 2 bases, with 7 bases spanning the gap. DNA of the CDR3: TGTGCCAGCTCACTCACCGACACAGATACGCAGTATTTT. Amino acid sequence: CASSLTDTDTQYF. Filled out from reference TRBV18 and TRBJ2-3, the complete variable domain reads NAGVMQNPRHLVRRRGQEARLRCSPMKGHSHVYWYRQLPEEGLKFMVYLQKENIIDESGMPKERFSAEFPKEGPSILRIQQVVRGDSAAYFCASSLTDTDTQYFGPGTRLTVL.

This clonotype has a handful of counts. V is TRBV11-3 and J is TRBJ2-1, with TRBD1 matching 8 bases. CDR1 is SGHNT and CDR2 is YENEEA in the germline V gene. This CDR3 spans 16 amino acids. J was trimmed by 1 base and V by 4 bases; bases with no gene match: 6. Here the CDR3 DNA reads TGTGCCAGCAGCTCCGCGACAGGGGAATCCTACAATGAGCAGTTCTTC. This gives the protein CASSSATGESYNEQFF.

The rearrangement links TRBV4-1 to TRBJ2-1; D not certain. This CDR3 contains 14 residues. From germline, CDR1 is MGHRA and CDR2 YSYEKL. V was pared by 1 base and J by 4 bases, with 8 bases between. The CDR3 sequence: CASSQGILYNEQFF. CDR3 nucleotides: TGCGCCAGCAGCCAAGGAATCCTTTACAATGAGCAGTTCTTC.